The rows below give T cell receptor beta chains drawn from one sample of a study of cytomegalovirus exposure and HLA in healthy donors. Using immunoSEQ multiplex PCR, the repertoire was profiled, and TCRdb retains in-frame clones only, with some absent. The profile covers nearly 300,000 clones, with about nine tenths appearing a single time and 3% to 4% taken by the ten largest. The sample comprised PBMCs. The receptors derive from a man aged 40-49 years in good health and CMV-seropositive. The CDR3 runs from the conserved cysteine through the conserved F or W. Each record gives: J gene, V gene, clone size, D gene, CDR3 DNA, CDR3 protein. A D gene is named only where the DNA matches it firmly. Expanded clones are given a class, and other clones once, few, many or no size at all.

j_gene: TRBJ2-7; v_gene: TRBV4-1; abundance: few; d_gene: TRBD2; CDR3nt: TGCGCCAGCAGCCACAACGGGGGGGGCTCCTACGAGCAGTACTTC; CDR3aa: CASSHNGGGSYEQYF
j_gene: TRBJ2-7; v_gene: TRBV29-1; abundance: .; d_gene: .; CDR3nt: TGCAGCGTTGAAGGTCCAGGGGCAGCGACTCGGGACTACGAGCAGTACTTC; CDR3aa: CSVEGPGAATRDYEQYF
j_gene: TRBJ2-7; v_gene: TRBV4-2; abundance: many; d_gene: TRBD2; CDR3nt: TGTGCCAGCAGCCAAGATGGGACTAGCGGGTCCTACGAGCAGTACTTC; CDR3aa: CASSQDGTSGSYEQYF
j_gene: TRBJ1-1; v_gene: TRBV28; abundance: .; d_gene: .; CDR3nt: TGTGCCAGCAGTACCTGGACAGTTTTGAACACTGAAGCTTTCTTT; CDR3aa: CASSTWTVLNTEAFF
j_gene: TRBJ2-6; v_gene: TRBV15; abundance: .; d_gene: .; CDR3nt: TGTGCCGAGCCCGTCACTGGGGCCAACGTCCTGACTTTC; CDR3aa: CAEPVTGANVLTF
j_gene: TRBJ2-2; v_gene: TRBV2; abundance: .; d_gene: .; CDR3nt: TGTGCCAGCAGCGGGACTCGCGGAGGCGGGGAGCTGTTTTTT; CDR3aa: CASSGTRGGGELFF
j_gene: TRBJ2-1; v_gene: TRBV7-7; abundance: .; d_gene: TRBD2; CDR3nt: TGTGCTAGCAGCACGACTAGCGGGAGGGCCGGGGAGCAGTTCTTC; CDR3aa: CASSTTSGRAGEQFF
j_gene: TRBJ1-1; v_gene: TRBV19; abundance: .; d_gene: TRBD1; CDR3nt: TGTGCCAGTAGCCGGACAGGGGTGAACACTGAAGCTTTCTTT; CDR3aa: CASSRTGVNTEAFF
j_gene: TRBJ2-3; v_gene: TRBV19; abundance: once; d_gene: .; CDR3nt: TGTGCCAGTACTGCGACAGCAGAAGGCACAGATACGCAGTATTTT; CDR3aa: CASTATAEGTDTQYF
j_gene: TRBJ2-1; v_gene: TRBV2; abundance: .; d_gene: TRBD2; CDR3nt: TGTGCCAGCAGCGCGGGACTAGCGGGAGACAATGAGCAGTTCTTC; CDR3aa: CASSAGLAGDNEQFF
j_gene: TRBJ1-2; v_gene: TRBV29-1; abundance: .; d_gene: .; CDR3nt: TGCAGCGTTCGGGGCGGGGGAAGGGATGGCTACACCTTC; CDR3aa: CSVRGGGRDGYTF
j_gene: TRBJ1-2; v_gene: TRBV6-5; abundance: .; d_gene: TRBD1; CDR3nt: TGTGCCAGCAGTCCGGGACAGGCCGCTAACTATGGCTACACCTTC; CDR3aa: CASSPGQAANYGYTF
j_gene: TRBJ2-7; v_gene: TRBV29-1; abundance: .; d_gene: TRBD2; CDR3nt: TGCAGCGTTGAAGAAGGACTAGCGGGAGTAGAGCAGTACTTC; CDR3aa: CSVEEGLAGVEQYF
j_gene: TRBJ2-7; v_gene: TRBV4-2; abundance: .; d_gene: .; CDR3nt: TGTGCCAGCAGCCAAGGCGTCGAGAAAACCTACGAGCAGTACTTC; CDR3aa: CASSQGVEKTYEQYF
j_gene: TRBJ2-3; v_gene: TRBV7-2; abundance: .; d_gene: .; CDR3nt: TGTGCCAGCAGGAGACCGGGTCTAGCTTTAGGCACAGATACGCAGTATTTT; CDR3aa: CASRRPGLALGTDTQYF
j_gene: TRBJ2-7; v_gene: TRBV7-9; abundance: .; d_gene: .; CDR3nt: TGTGCCAGCAGTTACGGGCAGAGGGAATCCGAGCAGTACTTC; CDR3aa: CASSYGQRESEQYF
j_gene: TRBJ2-1; v_gene: TRBV29-1; abundance: .; d_gene: .; CDR3nt: TGCAGCGTTGAATACACGGGTACCTACAATGAGCAGTTCTTC; CDR3aa: CSVEYTGTYNEQFF
j_gene: TRBJ1-5; v_gene: TRBV19; abundance: .; d_gene: TRBD1; CDR3nt: TGTGCCAGTAGCCGGACCGGGACAGGGGGCTTCGGTAATCAGCCCCAGCATTTT; CDR3aa: CASSRTGTGGFGNQPQHF
j_gene: TRBJ1-6; v_gene: TRBV28; abundance: .; d_gene: .; CDR3nt: TGTGCCAGCATAAGGAGGGGTTCAAATTCACCCCTCCACTTT; CDR3aa: CASIRRGSNSPLHF
j_gene: TRBJ2-7; v_gene: TRBV5-1; abundance: .; d_gene: TRBD2; CDR3nt: TGCGCCAGCAGCACGGGACTAGCGGGCCTCTCCTACGAGCAGTACTTC; CDR3aa: CASSTGLAGLSYEQYF
j_gene: TRBJ2-7; v_gene: TRBV6-6; abundance: .; d_gene: TRBD1; CDR3nt: TGTGCCAGCAGTCGCCGGGACAGGAATAGTGTGCAGTACTTC; CDR3aa: CASSRRDRNSVQYF
j_gene: TRBJ1-5; v_gene: TRBV10-2; abundance: .; d_gene: .; CDR3nt: TGCGCCAGCATGATTGCGGGGGCAGGGGATCAGCCCCAGCATTTT; CDR3aa: CASMIAGAGDQPQHF
j_gene: TRBJ1-1; v_gene: TRBV10-1; abundance: once; d_gene: TRBD1; CDR3nt: TGCGCCAGCCGGGACAGAGCCCGTAATTACACTGAAGCTTTCTTT; CDR3aa: CASRDRARNYTEAFF
j_gene: TRBJ2-3; v_gene: TRBV11-2; abundance: .; d_gene: .; CDR3nt: TGTGCCAGCAGCTTAACGGGATCAACCACAGATACGCAGTATTTT; CDR3aa: CASSLTGSTTDTQYF
j_gene: TRBJ1-2; v_gene: TRBV2; abundance: few; d_gene: TRBD1; CDR3nt: TGTGCCAGCAGGACAGGGAGTCAACTCTATGGCTACACCTTC; CDR3aa: CASRTGSQLYGYTF
j_gene: TRBJ1-2; v_gene: TRBV6-5; abundance: .; d_gene: .; CDR3nt: TGTGCCAGCAGTAGGTCCGGGCGGGATGGCTACACCTTC; CDR3aa: CASSRSGRDGYTF
j_gene: TRBJ1-1; v_gene: TRBV2; abundance: once; d_gene: TRBD1; CDR3nt: TGTGCCAGCAGAATACGGACAGGGAACACTGAAGCTTTCTTT; CDR3aa: CASRIRTGNTEAFF
j_gene: TRBJ2-1; v_gene: TRBV7-8; abundance: .; d_gene: TRBD1; CDR3nt: TGTGCCAGCAGACAAAGACTAAGGGGGACAGGGGACAATGAGCAGTTCTTC; CDR3aa: CASRQRLRGTGDNEQFF
j_gene: TRBJ2-7; v_gene: TRBV6-5; abundance: .; d_gene: TRBD2; CDR3nt: TGTGCCAGCAGGGGTAGCGGGAGTCATGATAGGGAGCAGTACTTC; CDR3aa: CASRGSGSHDREQYF
j_gene: TRBJ1-1; v_gene: TRBV16; abundance: once; d_gene: .; CDR3nt: TGTGCCAGCAGCCCTACCGGGGCGGGGGTGAACACTGAAGCTTTCTTT; CDR3aa: CASSPTGAGVNTEAFF
j_gene: TRBJ2-6; v_gene: TRBV5-1; abundance: .; d_gene: .; CDR3nt: TGCGCCAGCAGCTTACGGACAGGAGGGCTATCTGGGGCCAACGTCCTGACTTTC; CDR3aa: CASSLRTGGLSGANVLTF
j_gene: TRBJ2-1; v_gene: TRBV27; abundance: .; d_gene: TRBD2; CDR3nt: TGTGCCAGCAGTTTCCCGGGACTAGCGGGAAAAAATGAGCAGTTCTTC; CDR3aa: CASSFPGLAGKNEQFF
j_gene: TRBJ1-1; v_gene: TRBV29-1; abundance: .; d_gene: .; CDR3nt: TGCAGCGTTGAAGATTTGAGGGAGAACACTGAAGCTTTCTTT; CDR3aa: CSVEDLRENTEAFF
j_gene: TRBJ2-6; v_gene: TRBV5-6; abundance: .; d_gene: .; CDR3nt: TGTGCCAGCAGTTGGGGCCCGGGTCCCCCTGGGGCCAACGTCCTGACTTTC; CDR3aa: CASSWGPGPPGANVLTF
j_gene: TRBJ2-2; v_gene: TRBV4-3; abundance: few; d_gene: TRBD2; CDR3nt: TGCGCCAGCAGGGGCCAATTGGCGGGAGGGGGGATAGGCCCCGGGGAGCTGTTTTTT; CDR3aa: CASRGQLAGGGIGPGELFF
j_gene: TRBJ1-5; v_gene: TRBV30; abundance: .; d_gene: .; CDR3nt: TGTGCCTGGAGGGAGGGCAGTTATAGCAATCAGCCCCAGCATTTT; CDR3aa: CAWREGSYSNQPQHF
j_gene: TRBJ2-3; v_gene: TRBV7-9; abundance: .; d_gene: TRBD1; CDR3nt: TGTGCCAGCAGCGCGACAGGGGGCCCAGATACGCAGTATTTT; CDR3aa: CASSATGGPDTQYF
j_gene: TRBJ1-1; v_gene: TRBV27; abundance: .; d_gene: .; CDR3nt: TGTGCCAGCAGTTCCCCGCCGGAGATGAACACTGAAGCTTTCTTT; CDR3aa: CASSSPPEMNTEAFF
j_gene: TRBJ1-2; v_gene: TRBV27; abundance: .; d_gene: TRBD1; CDR3nt: TGTGCCAGCAGTTTATCCCTCGGGACAGGGACTATCTATGGCTACACCTTC; CDR3aa: CASSLSLGTGTIYGYTF
j_gene: TRBJ1-3; v_gene: TRBV18; abundance: .; d_gene: .; CDR3nt: TGTGCCAGCTCACTCCAAGCGAGCTCTGGAAACACCATATATTTT; CDR3aa: CASSLQASSGNTIYF
j_gene: TRBJ2-6; v_gene: TRBV19; abundance: .; d_gene: TRBD1; CDR3nt: TGTGCCAGTAGTATCTTCGGGACAGGATACTCTGGGGCCAACGTCCTGACTTTC; CDR3aa: CASSIFGTGYSGANVLTF
j_gene: TRBJ2-7; v_gene: TRBV6-6; abundance: .; d_gene: TRBD1; CDR3nt: TGTGCCAGCAGTTCGGACGCGGGACAGGGGTCATACGAGCAGTACTTC; CDR3aa: CASSSDAGQGSYEQYF
j_gene: TRBJ2-5; v_gene: TRBV6-6; abundance: .; d_gene: .; CDR3nt: TGTGCCAGCAGTTCCACCACAGGGAGCCAAGAGACCCAGTACTTC; CDR3aa: CASSSTTGSQETQYF
j_gene: TRBJ1-2; v_gene: TRBV6-1; abundance: .; d_gene: .; CDR3nt: TGTGCCAGCAGCCCATCCCAGGGCCTGGGGTATGGCTACACCTTC; CDR3aa: CASSPSQGLGYGYTF
j_gene: TRBJ1-4; v_gene: TRBV10-3; abundance: .; d_gene: TRBD1; CDR3nt: TGTGCCATCAGTGAGCGGGACAGGGGTGAAAAACTGTTTTTT; CDR3aa: CAISERDRGEKLFF